This TCR beta chain was profiled in a study of a mutant IDH1 vaccine in newly diagnosed glioma. Study at large: Either 4-6 weeks after radiotherapy alone or alongside temozolomide, vaccination was begun. Treated patients showed a male proportion of roughly 60%, a female proportion of roughly 38%, and a mean age of around 40 years. Study-level findings and limits: Vaccine-induced responses were seen in 93.3% of patients, spanning several MHC alleles.

The CDR3 is 15 residues long. The V gene lost 4 bases and the J gene lost 3 bases, with 14 bases spanning the gap. Germline CDR1 and CDR2: SGHRS and YFSETQ. Time point noted: week 5, during vaccination. Vaccination comprised doses that each held 300 ug of mutant IDH1 20-mer peptide, plus topical imiquimod. The study enrolled donors with new WHO grade 3 or 4 IDH1-mutant, ATRX-lost astrocytomas. Turning to this clone: Its antigen is still unknown.

Produced via immunoSEQ multiplex PCR; TCRdb's table is partial and in-frame only. Here the sample spans 30,000 to 45,000 clones, approximately 93% being singletons. The TCR sequence derives from a man in his fifties or sixties with glioma. V and J are TRBV5-1 and TRBJ1-5; a weak D match, TRBD1 (5 bases). The sample was PBMCs, taken from a glioma patient whose treatment included an IDH1 peptide vaccine. CDR3 nucleotide sequence: TGCGCCAGCAGCCCTTCGTCCAGGGACAATCAGCCCCAGCATTTT. It codes for CASSPSSRDNQPQHF.